A selection of T cell receptor beta chains follows, all from one sample in a study of cytomegalovirus exposure and HLA in healthy donors. Produced via immunoSEQ multiplex PCR; TCRdb's table is partial and in-frame only. The sample includes 150,000 to 200,000 clones, roughly 77% of them seen just once. The sequencing input was PBMCs. The source of these receptors is a woman between 45 and 65 years old in good health and CMV-seronegative. The CDR3 runs from the conserved cysteine through the conserved F or W. Each record gives: J gene, D gene, clone size, V gene, CDR3 length, CDR3 protein, CDR3 DNA. D genes are given only for firm matches. Rows may omit the clone size; those that give it use once, few, many or a size class.

J gene: TRBJ1-1; D gene: NA; clone size: NA; V gene: TRBV7-2; CDR3 length: 14; CDR3 protein: CASSLRGAGSEAFF; CDR3 DNA: TGTGCCAGCAGCTTGCGGGGAGCGGGGTCTGAAGCTTTCTTT
J gene: TRBJ2-5; D gene: TRBD2; clone size: NA; V gene: TRBV7-8; CDR3 length: 14; CDR3 protein: CASSLETSVETQYF; CDR3 DNA: TGTGCCAGCAGCTTGGAGACTAGCGTGGAGACCCAGTACTTC
J gene: TRBJ1-1; D gene: TRBD1; clone size: NA; V gene: TRBV9; CDR3 length: 14; CDR3 protein: CASSPRGLNTEAFF; CDR3 DNA: TGTGCCAGCAGCCCCAGGGGGCTAAACACTGAAGCTTTCTTT
J gene: TRBJ2-1; D gene: TRBD2; clone size: NA; V gene: TRBV19; CDR3 length: 16; CDR3 protein: CASSWTSGRGYNEQFF; CDR3 DNA: TGTGCCAGTAGTTGGACTAGCGGGAGGGGTTACAATGAGCAGTTCTTC
J gene: TRBJ1-2; D gene: NA; clone size: NA; V gene: TRBV19; CDR3 length: 16; CDR3 protein: CASSPGGFLPNYGYTF; CDR3 DNA: TGTGCCAGTAGTCCTGGTGGTTTTCTACCTAACTATGGCTACACCTTC
J gene: TRBJ1-2; D gene: NA; clone size: few; V gene: TRBV5-1; CDR3 length: 13; CDR3 protein: CASSLQVDYGYTF; CDR3 DNA: TGCGCCAGCAGCTTGCAGGTAGACTATGGCTACACCTTC
J gene: TRBJ2-7; D gene: TRBD1; clone size: NA; V gene: TRBV7-9; CDR3 length: 15; CDR3 protein: CASSLRGQGTYEQYF; CDR3 DNA: TGTGCCAGCAGCTTAAGGGGGCAGGGGACCTACGAGCAGTACTTC
J gene: TRBJ1-1; D gene: NA; clone size: NA; V gene: TRBV27; CDR3 length: 15; CDR3 protein: CASRVQTAMNTEAFF; CDR3 DNA: TGTGCCAGCAGGGTACAGACCGCCATGAACACTGAAGCTTTCTTT
J gene: TRBJ1-2; D gene: NA; clone size: NA; V gene: TRBV28; CDR3 length: 13; CDR3 protein: CASMEGRGYGYTF; CDR3 DNA: TGTGCCAGCATGGAGGGGCGAGGCTATGGCTACACCTTC
J gene: TRBJ2-1; D gene: TRBD2; clone size: once; V gene: TRBV5-1; CDR3 length: 19; CDR3 protein: CASSWTGGRVQQQYNEQFF; CDR3 DNA: TGCGCCAGCAGTTGGACGGGGGGGCGGGTCCAACAGCAATACAATGAGCAGTTCTTC
J gene: TRBJ2-2; D gene: TRBD2; clone size: NA; V gene: TRBV14; CDR3 length: 17; CDR3 protein: CASSQDKPRERNGELFF; CDR3 DNA: TGTGCCAGCAGCCAAGATAAGCCGCGGGAGCGTAACGGGGAGCTGTTTTTT
J gene: TRBJ1-2; D gene: TRBD1; clone size: NA; V gene: TRBV5-6; CDR3 length: 16; CDR3 protein: CASSQAGTAMRGGYTF; CDR3 DNA: TGTGCCAGCAGCCAAGCCGGGACAGCTATGAGGGGGGGCTACACCTTC
J gene: TRBJ2-1; D gene: TRBD1; clone size: NA; V gene: TRBV29-1; CDR3 length: 12; CDR3 protein: CSVDRANNEQFF; CDR3 DNA: TGCAGCGTAGACAGGGCAAACAATGAGCAGTTCTTC
J gene: TRBJ1-3; D gene: TRBD1; clone size: NA; V gene: TRBV5-4; CDR3 length: 15; CDR3 protein: CASSRDRALGGSIYF; CDR3 DNA: TGTGCCAGCAGCAGGGACAGGGCCCTCGGGGGCTCCATATATTTT
J gene: TRBJ2-1; D gene: TRBD2; clone size: NA; V gene: TRBV5-4; CDR3 length: 13; CDR3 protein: CASSWGGDGEQFF; CDR3 DNA: TGTGCCAGCAGCTGGGGGGGGGATGGGGAGCAGTTCTTC
J gene: TRBJ2-5; D gene: NA; clone size: NA; V gene: TRBV6-5; CDR3 length: 13; CDR3 protein: CASSYSNRETQYF; CDR3 DNA: TGTGCCAGCAGTTACTCGAACAGAGAGACCCAGTACTTC
J gene: TRBJ2-4; D gene: NA; clone size: NA; V gene: TRBV7-2; CDR3 length: 14; CDR3 protein: CASSLDTAKNIQYF; CDR3 DNA: TGTGCCAGCAGCTTAGACACAGCCAAAAACATTCAGTACTTC
J gene: TRBJ1-1; D gene: TRBD1; clone size: NA; V gene: TRBV14; CDR3 length: 13; CDR3 protein: CASRQGGNTEAFF; CDR3 DNA: TGTGCCAGCAGACAGGGGGGGAACACTGAAGCTTTCTTT
J gene: TRBJ2-2; D gene: NA; clone size: NA; V gene: TRBV28; CDR3 length: 14; CDR3 protein: CASSLYRDTGELFF; CDR3 DNA: TGTGCCAGCAGTTTGTACAGGGACACCGGGGAGCTGTTTTTT
J gene: TRBJ2-5; D gene: TRBD2; clone size: NA; V gene: TRBV19; CDR3 length: 14; CDR3 protein: CASTSGTRNGAQYF; CDR3 DNA: TGTGCCAGTACGTCCGGGACTAGAAACGGGGCCCAGTACTTC
J gene: TRBJ1-1; D gene: TRBD1; clone size: NA; V gene: TRBV7-3; CDR3 length: 18; CDR3 protein: CASSLSGTGGLMNTEAFF; CDR3 DNA: TGTGCCAGCAGCCTATCAGGGACAGGGGGCCTTATGAACACTGAAGCTTTCTTT
J gene: TRBJ2-1; D gene: TRBD1; clone size: NA; V gene: TRBV4-1; CDR3 length: 16; CDR3 protein: CASSQGGTGFYNEQFF; CDR3 DNA: TGCGCCAGCAGCCAAGGAGGGACAGGGTTTTACAATGAGCAGTTCTTC
J gene: TRBJ1-2; D gene: NA; clone size: NA; V gene: TRBV19; CDR3 length: 12; CDR3 protein: CASAGQGYGYTF; CDR3 DNA: TGTGCCAGCGCCGGTCAGGGCTATGGCTACACCTTC
J gene: TRBJ2-7; D gene: NA; clone size: NA; V gene: TRBV28; CDR3 length: 13; CDR3 protein: CASSPLSTYEQYF; CDR3 DNA: TGTGCCAGCAGTCCCCTTTCTACCTACGAGCAGTACTTC
J gene: TRBJ1-5; D gene: TRBD1; clone size: once; V gene: TRBV5-6; CDR3 length: 15; CDR3 protein: CASSLKGASNQPQHF; CDR3 DNA: TGTGCCAGCAGCTTGAAGGGGGCGAGCAATCAGCCCCAGCATTTT
J gene: TRBJ1-2; D gene: NA; clone size: NA; V gene: TRBV9; CDR3 length: 16; CDR3 protein: CASSEGVGRSLNGYTF; CDR3 DNA: TGTGCCAGCAGCGAGGGTGTCGGGAGATCGCTTAATGGCTACACCTTC
J gene: TRBJ1-4; D gene: TRBD1; clone size: NA; V gene: TRBV19; CDR3 length: 19; CDR3 protein: CASSTRQGRRSPTNEKLFF; CDR3 DNA: TGTGCCAGTAGTACCCGACAGGGCCGGCGTTCTCCAACTAATGAAAAACTGTTTTTT
J gene: TRBJ2-1; D gene: TRBD2; clone size: NA; V gene: TRBV29-1; CDR3 length: 15; CDR3 protein: CSVDDEGRAYNEQFF; CDR3 DNA: TGCAGCGTTGATGATGAGGGGAGGGCCTACAATGAGCAGTTCTTC
J gene: TRBJ2-7; D gene: TRBD1; clone size: NA; V gene: TRBV28; CDR3 length: 15; CDR3 protein: CASSLNRGLVDEQYF; CDR3 DNA: TGTGCCAGCAGTTTAAACAGGGGGCTTGTCGACGAGCAGTACTTC
J gene: TRBJ1-1; D gene: NA; clone size: NA; V gene: TRBV4-1; CDR3 length: 14; CDR3 protein: CASSLEEMNTEAFF; CDR3 DNA: TGCGCCAGCAGCCTAGAGGAGATGAACACTGAAGCTTTCTTT
J gene: TRBJ1-2; D gene: NA; clone size: NA; V gene: TRBV5-6; CDR3 length: 14; CDR3 protein: CASSSGGWNYGYTF; CDR3 DNA: TGTGCCAGCAGCTCGGGGGGGTGGAACTATGGCTACACCTTC
J gene: TRBJ2-3; D gene: TRBD2; clone size: NA; V gene: TRBV27; CDR3 length: 12; CDR3 protein: CASSGGSDTQYF; CDR3 DNA: TGTGCCAGCTCGGGGGGTTCAGATACGCAGTATTTT
J gene: TRBJ2-1; D gene: TRBD2; clone size: NA; V gene: TRBV4-2; CDR3 length: 16; CDR3 protein: CASSRSGTSDYNEQFF; CDR3 DNA: TGTGCCAGCAGCCGAAGCGGGACTAGCGACTACAATGAGCAGTTCTTC
J gene: TRBJ1-2; D gene: TRBD1; clone size: few; V gene: TRBV10-3; CDR3 length: 12; CDR3 protein: CAIQDRDYGYTF; CDR3 DNA: TGTGCCATCCAGGACAGGGACTATGGCTACACCTTC
J gene: TRBJ2-7; D gene: TRBD2; clone size: NA; V gene: TRBV5-4; CDR3 length: 16; CDR3 protein: CASSVGLAGAYYEQYF; CDR3 DNA: TGTGCCAGCAGCGTGGGACTAGCGGGAGCCTACTACGAGCAGTACTTC
J gene: TRBJ2-6; D gene: NA; clone size: NA; V gene: TRBV7-2; CDR3 length: 19; CDR3 protein: CASSPGVQGFGSGANVLTF; CDR3 DNA: TGTGCCAGCAGCCCTGGGGTACAGGGTTTCGGCTCTGGGGCCAACGTCCTGACTTTC
J gene: TRBJ1-1; D gene: NA; clone size: NA; V gene: TRBV7-2; CDR3 length: 14; CDR3 protein: CASSPNRWNTEAFF; CDR3 DNA: TGTGCCAGCAGCCCGAACAGGTGGAACACTGAAGCCTTCTTT
J gene: TRBJ1-4; D gene: TRBD1; clone size: NA; V gene: TRBV5-1; CDR3 length: 16; CDR3 protein: CASSADRATSNEKLFF; CDR3 DNA: TGCGCCAGCAGCGCCGACAGGGCGACCTCTAATGAAAAACTGTTTTTT
J gene: TRBJ1-5; D gene: NA; clone size: NA; V gene: TRBV15; CDR3 length: 17; CDR3 protein: CATSSRAGAFSNQPQHF; CDR3 DNA: TGTGCCACCAGCAGTCGCGCAGGGGCATTTAGCAATCAGCCCCAGCATTTT
J gene: TRBJ1-4; D gene: NA; clone size: NA; V gene: TRBV7-9; CDR3 length: 16; CDR3 protein: CASSLQDSATNEKLFF; CDR3 DNA: TGTGCCAGCAGCTTACAGGACAGTGCAACTAATGAAAAACTGTTTTTT
J gene: TRBJ2-3; D gene: TRBD2; clone size: NA; V gene: TRBV11-3; CDR3 length: 14; CDR3 protein: CASSQGLATDTQYF; CDR3 DNA: TGTGCCAGCAGCCAGGGACTAGCGACAGATACGCAGTATTTT
J gene: TRBJ2-7; D gene: TRBD2; clone size: NA; V gene: TRBV18; CDR3 length: 16; CDR3 protein: CASSPRGGTKTYEQYF; CDR3 DNA: TGTGCCAGCTCACCACGGGGCGGGACTAAAACCTACGAGCAGTACTTC
J gene: TRBJ1-4; D gene: TRBD1; clone size: NA; V gene: TRBV28; CDR3 length: 14; CDR3 protein: CASSLPTGGGKLFF; CDR3 DNA: TGTGCCAGCAGCCTACCTACAGGGGGCGGAAAACTGTTTTTT